These T cell receptor beta chains were read from a single sample in a study of neurological immune-mediated disorders. TCRdb independently ran MiXCR on the 5' RACE reads; one entry per CDR3 protein. The table shows approximately 80,000 distinct CDR3 sequences, with 3.5% to 4.5% occurring only once. Sequencing used PBMCs. The receptors here all came from a woman aged 55-70 years with multiple sclerosis. The CDR3 runs from the conserved cysteine through the conserved F or W. Fields, in order: J gene, D gene, clone size, V gene, CDR3 protein, CDR3 DNA. D genes are given only for firm matches. The size field is filled for only some rows; it gives once, few, many or a size class.

TRBJ2-6,-,many,TRBV20-1,CSAGNRHSGANVLTF,TGCAGTGCCGGTAACAGACACTCTGGGGCCAACGTCCTGACTTTC
TRBJ2-7,-,many,TRBV2,CASSEGLASYEQYF,TGTGCCAGCAGTGAGGGTCTAGCGTCCTACGAGCAGTACTTC
TRBJ2-3,-,many,TRBV5-1,CASSPGTSADTQYF,TGCGCCAGCAGCCCTGGGACGTCCGCAGATACGCAGTATTTT
TRBJ2-5,-,many,TRBV20-1,CSATLGQETQYF,TGCAGTGCCACTCTAGGCCAAGAGACCCAGTACTTC
TRBJ1-1,-,-,TRBV19,CANSRMNTEAFF,TGTGCCAATAGTCGGATGAACACTGAAGCTTTCTTT
TRBJ1-1,TRBD1,many,TRBV4-1,CASRGQLKNTEAFF,TGCGCCAGCAGGGGACAGCTTAAGAACACTGAAGCTTTCTTT
TRBJ2-5,-,many,TRBV5-1,CASSLGADRTQYF,TGCGCCAGCAGCTTGGGCGCCGATCGGACCCAGTACTTC
TRBJ1-1,-,many,TRBV7-8,CASSLVVTGNTEAFF,TGTGCCAGCAGCTTAGTAGTGACAGGGAACACTGAAGCTTTCTTT
TRBJ1-4,-,many,TRBV14,CASSQYEKLFF,TGTGCCAGCAGCCAATATGAAAAACTGTTTTTT
TRBJ2-7,-,many,TRBV5-1,CASSFALPDDEQYF,TGCGCCAGCAGCTTCGCTCTCCCTGACGACGAGCAGTACTTC
TRBJ2-5,TRBD2,many,TRBV28,CASSLLQRGEQETQYF,TGTGCCAGCAGTTTACTCCAGCGGGGGGAGCAAGAGACCCAGTACTTC
TRBJ2-5,TRBD1,many,TRBV5-1,CASSPDRVGQETQYF,TGCGCCAGCAGCCCTGACAGGGTGGGCCAAGAGACCCAGTACTTC
TRBJ2-1,-,many,TRBV5-5,CASSLSVTYNEQFF,TGTGCCAGCAGCTTGTCAGTCACCTACAATGAGCAGTTCTTC
TRBJ2-4,-,-,TRBV3-1,CASSQDSLARNIEYF,TGTGCCAGCAGCCAAGACAGTTTAGCCAGAAACATTGAGTACTTC
TRBJ2-3,-,many,TRBV5-1,CASSLASSSTDTQYF,TGCGCCAGCAGCTTGGCCAGCTCTAGCACAGATACGCAGTATTTT
TRBJ2-7,-,many,TRBV3-1,CASSQVPRSSYEQYF,TGTGCCAGCAGCCAAGTCCCCAGGAGCTCCTACGAGCAGTACTTC
TRBJ2-7,-,many,TRBV20-1,CSARESGTGTSMYF,TGCAGTGCTAGAGAGTCCGGGACTGGGACGAGCATGTACTTC
TRBJ2-5,-,many,TRBV7-8,CASSSEWKTQYF,TGTGCCAGCAGTTCAGAGTGGAAGACCCAGTACTTC
TRBJ2-3,-,many,TRBV12-3/TRBV12-4,CASSSWRVDSTDTQYF,TGTGCCAGCAGTTCTTGGCGGGTCGATAGCACAGATACGCAGTATTTT
TRBJ2-7,-,many,TRBV28,CASSFPGPGFSEQYF,TGTGCCAGCAGTTTCCCGGGACCCGGCTTCTCCGAGCAGTACTTC
TRBJ1-2,-,many,TRBV20-1,CSARDRVGILGYTF,TGCAGTGCTAGAGATAGGGTGGGCATTTTGGGCTACACCTTC
TRBJ1-2,-,many,TRBV20-1,CSARDLTRNYGYTF,TGCAGTGCTAGAGACCTGACAAGGAACTATGGCTACACCTTC
TRBJ1-5,TRBD1,many,TRBV12-3/TRBV12-4,CASSFRTGYQPQHF,TGTGCCAGCAGTTTCCGGACAGGTTATCAGCCCCAGCATTTT
TRBJ1-5,-,many,TRBV11-2,CASSSGQPQHF,TGTGCCAGCAGCTCAGGACAGCCCCAGCATTTT
TRBJ2-7,-,many,TRBV12-3/TRBV12-4,CASSQAYEQYF,TGTGCCAGCAGTCAAGCCTACGAGCAGTACTTC
TRBJ2-1,-,many,TRBV5-1,CASSLVPNEQFF,TGCGCCAGCAGCTTGGTCCCCAATGAGCAGTTCTTC
TRBJ1-5,-,many,TRBV12-3/TRBV12-4,CASTPGGSPSAQHF,TGTGCCAGCACCCCTGGGGGCAGCCCCTCGGCCCAGCATTTT
TRBJ2-3,-,many,TRBV5-1,CASSPDSRDTQYF,TGCGCCAGCAGCCCGGACTCACGAGATACGCAGTATTTT
TRBJ2-1,TRBD2,many,TRBV13,CASSLVGLAGDNEQFF,TGTGCCAGCAGCTTAGTCGGACTAGCGGGGGATAATGAGCAGTTCTTC
TRBJ2-1,-,many,TRBV7-8,CASSLGGLEQFF,TGTGCCAGCAGCTTAGGGGGGCTTGAGCAGTTCTTC
TRBJ2-7,TRBD2,many,TRBV5-4,CASSLSGGAGEQYF,TGTGCCAGCAGCTTAAGCGGGGGGGCAGGCGAGCAGTACTTC